The 9 T cell receptor beta chains below all came from one sample that was sequenced in a study of T cell repertoires in cytomegalovirus infection. TCRdb reanalysed the reads using MiXCR and keeps one entry per CDR3 protein. The sample includes roughly 760,000 distinct CDR3 sequences, 35% seen only once; the top ten take more than 2.5%. Material for sequencing was PBMCs. The source is a human donor in good health (CMV status not recorded). Some clones in this sample may be carry-over from other donors' samples.

This clonotype has a count of ten or more. This chain joins TRBV28 and TRBJ2-7; D might be TRBD2 (6 bases). The germline V gene has CDR1 MDHEN and CDR2 SYDVKM. The ends were cut back, 5 bases at V and 6 bases at J, with 20 bases in the middle. The CDR3 loop spans 15 amino acids. This chain's CDR3 is CASSPVLRDFLEQYF. DNA for the CDR3: TGTGCCAGCAGTCCCGTACTCCGGGACTTCCTCGAGCAGTACTTC.

This chain links TRBV4-3 with TRBJ2-7, with D possibly matching TRBD2 (6 bases). CDR3 size: 15 residues. The germline V and J ends were trimmed by 4 bases and 6 bases, with 19 bases remaining between them. Per germline, CDR1 LGHNA and CDR2 YSLEER. The CDR3: CASSPNPLGGSEQYF. DNA for the CDR3: TGCGCCAGCAGCCCTAATCCTTTGGGGGGTTCCGAGCAGTACTTC.

The gene calls are TRBV11-2 and TRBJ2-3; 7 bases are shared with TRBD2. The germline gives CDR1 SGHAT, CDR2 FQNNGV. V gave up 6 bases and J gave up 3 bases; unmatched junction bases: 12. The CDR3 spans 16 residues. The CDR3: CASSQAAGARTDTQYF. CDR3 coding DNA: TGTGCCAGCAGTCAAGCGGCGGGAGCTAGGACAGATACGCAGTATTTT.

The genes are TRBV20-1 and TRBJ1-1, with D perhaps matching TRBD1 (5 bases). This CDR3 is 12 amino acids long. Trimming took off 4 bases at V and 8 bases at J, with 14 bases between the two ends. CDR1 and CDR2 (germline): DFQATT, SNEGSKA (reference sequence). The CDR3 region has the DNA TGCAGTGCTACATCCTCAGGACACGAAGCTTTCTTT. Translation gives CSATSSGHEAFF.

This clonotype has a handful of counts. The chain couples TRBV6-5 to TRBJ1-1; unclear D gene. Germline lookup yields CDR1 MNHEY and CDR2 SVGAGI. Trimming pared 6 bases from V and 5 bases from J, leaving 7 bases between. This CDR3 comprises 11 residues. For the CDR3, the DNA is TGTGCCAGCAGACGACTGACTGAAGCTTTCTTT. This sequence encodes CASRRLTEAFF.

Worth noting for this clonotype: Its ends do not fully match the called genes, so a read error is possible. CDR3 loop: CASSSRGPIAKNIQSF. The CDR3 bases are TGTGCCAGCAGTTCCAGGGGACCAATAGCCAAAAACATTCAGTCCTTC. The rearrangement links TRBV12-3 or TRBV12-4 to TRBJ2-4; a possible D gene is TRBD1 (6 bases). This CDR3 has 16 amino acids.

The chain uses TRBV7-9 and TRBJ2-7; D remains ambiguous. Germline CDR1 reads SEHNR; CDR2 reads FQNEAQ (reference sequence). CDR3 length: 16 residues. V gave up 4 bases and J gave up 1 base, with 17 bases separating them. CDR3: CASSSGVGGGSYEQYF. As DNA, the CDR3 is TGTGCCAGCAGCTCAGGCGTAGGCGGTGGGTCCTACGAGCAGTACTTC.

This clonotype occurred a few times. This chain uses TRBV20-1 with TRBJ1-4; 7 positions agree with TRBD1. This CDR3 is built from 13 residues. Germline-derived CDR1 and CDR2 are DFQATT and SNEGSKA (reference sequence). The J segment lost 3 bases and the V segment lost 6 bases, leaving 4 bases of the junction unmatched. CDR3 in amino acids: CSAPRGANEKLFF. In DNA, the CDR3 is TGCAGTGCCCCCAGGGGGGCTAATGAAAAACTGTTTTTT.

The table lists this clonotype with many counts. The chain uses TRBV7-6 and TRBJ2-3; possible D gene TRBD2, 5 bases. CDR1 is SGHVS, CDR2 FNYEAQ, per germline. The V and J ends lost 5 bases and 4 bases respectively, with 16 bases between them. The CDR3 contains 15 residues. CDR3 nucleotide sequence: TGTGCCAGCAGCGAGAGCTGGGGAGTCCCAGATACGCAGTATTTT. Translation: CASSESWGVPDTQYF.